One T cell receptor beta chain is described in this entry. This may arise from a read error, as a much more abundant clone is one base away. These data are taken from a study of blood T cells in healthy people across ages. Overall study context: About one barcoded beta molecule per two T cells was the capture yield of template switching.

CDR1 LGHNA and CDR2 YNFKEQ come from the germline V gene. This CDR3 is built from 14 residues. Through a sample-barcoded 5' primer and a J-beta primer mix, a second PCR was run for roughly 6 to 11 cycles. Each CDR3 protein gets one entry after TCRdb re-called the 5' RACE reads with MiXCR. The table lists about a million distinct CDR3 sequences, roughly 48% of them singletons. The clonotype comes from a man aged 25 to 40 in good health. The sample consisted of blood. The chain carries TRBV4-2 and TRBJ1-2; perhaps TRBD1 as D (5 bases). In nucleotides, the CDR3 is TGTGCCGGCAGCGTGGACAAGACTAACTATGGCTACACCTTC. Amino acids: CAGSVDKTNYGYTF.